This entry is about one T cell receptor beta chain. Its cognate antigen is unknown. Time point here: persistent/refractory GD, antithyroid drugs over 5 years with positive TRAb. With RNA extracted from PBMCs as input, the TCR library was made. The data were taken from a study of regulatory T cells in long-lasting Graves disease. The authors built TCR beta libraries using iRepertoire HTBI primers and Arm-PCR of CDR3 regions. From the multiplex PCR reads, TCRdb called clonotypes with MiXCR, one entry per CDR3 protein. The repertoire holds around 450,000 distinct CDR3 sequences, with approximately 21% as singletons. Findings and limits, study-wide: Patients with persistent disease showed a bias toward TRBV28, TRBJ1-2 and TRBJ2-5.

The length of the CDR3 is 13 residues. V lost 3 bases and J lost 2, with 10 bases in between. In germline, CDR1 is DFQATT, CDR2 SNEGSKA (reference sequence). This specimen was peripheral blood mononuclear cells (PBMCs), taken when the disease was refractory, from a patient treated with antithyroid drugs. The clonotype was recovered from a female donor with Graves disease. The rearrangement uses TRBV20-1 and TRBJ1-2; D gene ambiguous. CDR3 in DNA: TGCAGTGCTAGGCAGGACGGGAACTATGGCTACACCTTC. As protein: CSARQDGNYGYTF.